The 25 T cell receptor beta chains in this list originate from one sample, sequenced in a study of cytomegalovirus exposure and HLA in healthy donors. Primers for the PCR totalled 60 Vbeta and 13 Jbeta. Method: immunoSEQ multiplex PCR; TCRdb's copy keeps in-frame clones and lacks some. Seen here are roughly 100,000 clones, about four fifths observed once, and the top ten hold 3% to 4%. Sequencing was done on a sample of PBMCs. The receptors here all came from a female donor in good health and CMV-seropositive.

This chain joins TRBV4-1 and TRBJ2-7; TRBD1 matches 7 bases. The germline V gene encodes CDR1 MGHRA and CDR2 YSYEKL. After removal of 1 base from V and 6 bases from J, the junction contained 6 bases not matched to a gene. This CDR3 is built from 14 residues. CDR3 loop: CASSQVGGWSEQYF. The CDR3 DNA reads as TGCGCCAGCAGCCAAGTAGGGGGCTGGAGCGAGCAGTACTTC.

This chain joins TRBV19 and TRBJ2-1; D possibly corresponds to TRBD2 (5 bases). CDR3 size: 16 residues. V was cut by 5 bases and J by 4 bases, with 18 bases left in between. The germline gives CDR1 LNHDA, CDR2 SQIVND (reference sequence). The CDR3 sequence: CASSLPTSGGYNEQFF. Here the CDR3 DNA reads TGTGCCAGTAGTCTCCCAACTAGTGGAGGATACAATGAGCAGTTCTTC.

The rearrangement links TRBV6-5 to TRBJ2-5, with TRBD2 identical over 8 bases. The CDR3 is made up of 14 amino acids. Germline CDR1 is MNHEY and CDR2 is SVGAGI. Trimming cost V 6 bases and J 8 bases; bases outside gene matches: 11. The CDR3 loop is CASSLEASGRTQYF. The CDR3 bases are TGTGCCAGCAGCCTTGAGGCTAGCGGGCGAACCCAGTACTTC.

The rearrangement uses TRBV7-9 and TRBJ1-2; D is perhaps TRBD1 (6 bases). There are 16 residues in the CDR3. The V end lost 0 bases, the J end lost 6 bases, and 17 bases lay between the germline ends. The germline CDR1 and CDR2 sequences are SEHNR and FQNEAQ (reference sequence). The DNA of the CDR3 is TGTGCCAGCAGCTTAGCCTACAGGGATCGGGAAGATGGCTACACCTTC. It specifies CASSLAYRDREDGYTF. The variable domain in full, with the rest retrieved from reference TRBV7-9 and TRBJ1-2, is DTGVSQNPRHKITKRGQNVTFRCDPISEHNRLYWYRQTLGQGPEFLTYFQNEAQLEKSRLLSDRFSAERPKGSFSTLEIQRTEQGDSAMYLCASSLAYRDREDGYTFGSGTRLTVV.

This clone was found once. The chain is built from TRBV6-1 and TRBJ1-3, with a weak D call TRBD1 (5 bases). V lost 1 base and J lost 2, with 12 bases in between. There are 16 residues in the CDR3. The germline V gene has CDR1 MNHNS and CDR2 SASEGT. Here the CDR3 DNA reads TGTGCCAGCAGTGAAGGGGCGCAGGGTGCTGGAAACACCATATATTTT. Amino acid sequence: CASSEGAQGAGNTIYF.

This chain connects TRBV19 to TRBJ2-7; maybe TRBD2 (5 bases). This CDR3 spans 12 amino acids. V lost 5 bases, J lost 6 bases, and 11 bases lay in between. Germline CDR1 is LNHDA and CDR2 is SQIVND (reference sequence). In DNA, the CDR3 is TGTGCCAGTAGTCCCTCGGGGAGCGAGCAGTACTTC. Encoded protein: CASSPSGSEQYF.

This chain links TRBV4-2 with TRBJ2-2; D remains ambiguous. Germline V gene data show CDR1 as LGHNA and CDR2 as YNFKEQ. V was trimmed by 0 bases and J by 4 bases, leaving 12 bases between them. The CDR3 spans 16 residues. CDR3 nucleotide sequence: TGTGCCAGCAGCCAAGATTCCTCCCTGAGCACCGGGGAGCTGTTTTTT. Its translation: CASSQDSSLSTGELFF.

This chain connects TRBV28 to TRBJ2-7, with 11 positions matching TRBD1. The V gene end was trimmed by 11 bases and the J gene end by 5 bases; junction bases not matched to a gene: 5. The CDR3 consists of 12 residues. Germline CDR1 is MDHEN and CDR2 is SYDVKM. The CDR3 coding sequence is TGTGCCGGTGGACAGGGGGCTAACGAGCAGTACTTC. As protein: CAGGQGANEQYF. The variable domain in full, with the rest retrieved from reference TRBV28 and TRBJ2-7, is DVKVTQSSRYLVKRTGEKVFLECVQDMDHENMFWYRQDPGLGLRLIYFSYDVKMKEKGDIPEGYSVSREKKERFSLILESASTNQTSMYLCAGGQGANEQYFGPGTRLTVT.

The chain carries TRBV15 and TRBJ2-2, with 9 bases that match TRBD2. This CDR3 region has 17 residues. V shed 4 bases and J 5 bases; nucleotides not matched to a gene: 11. Germline loops: CDR1 LNHNV, CDR2 YYDKDF (reference sequence). The CDR3 nucleotides read TGTGCCACCAGCATCAATCGCGGGAGGGCCAGAACCGGGGAGCTGTTTTTT. Its translation: CATSINRGRARTGELFF.

The J gene is TRBJ1-5, the V gene TRBV28; D not resolved. Germline CDR1 reads MDHEN; CDR2 reads SYDVKM. CDR3 length: 12 residues. Trimming shortened V by 6 bases and J by 3 bases, and 6 bases separated the two germline ends. The CDR3 DNA sequence: TGTGCCAGCAGGGGCCCCAATCAGCCCCAGCATTTT. Translated, it gives CASRGPNQPQHF.

CDR3: CASSRTGENQPQHF. In nucleotides, the CDR3 is TGTGCCAGCAGCCGGACAGGGGAGAATCAGCCCCAGCATTTT. The V and J genes are TRBV28 and TRBJ1-5, with TRBD1 identical over 9 bases. V shed 6 bases and J 4 bases; nucleotides not matched to a gene: 4. The CDR3 is made up of 14 amino acids. CDR1 MDHEN and CDR2 SYDVKM come from the germline V gene.

V gene TRBV28 combines with J gene TRBJ1-2; D may be TRBD1 (5 bases). Trimming took 2 bases from V and 0 from J, leaving 13 bases between them. The germline CDR1 and CDR2 sequences are MDHEN and SYDVKM. CDR3 size: 16 residues. The CDR3 nucleotides are TGTGCCAGCAGTTTACTATTGACAGCCGCTAACTATGGCTACACCTTC. Protein sequence: CASSLLLTAANYGYTF.

V and J are TRBV6-1 and TRBJ2-3; D remains ambiguous. The CDR3 runs to 14 residues. V lost 6 bases and J 6 bases, leaving 16 bases between the germline ends. The germline V gene encodes CDR1 MNHNS and CDR2 SASEGT. CDR3 DNA: TGTGCCAGCAGGGAAATAGGCTCGAGGGATACGCAGTATTTT. Translated: CASREIGSRDTQYF.

The rearrangement joins TRBV9 to TRBJ1-1; maybe TRBD1 (6 bases). Germline lookup yields CDR1 SGDLS and CDR2 YYNGEE. The CDR3 contains 14 residues. Trimming took off 2 bases at V and 1 base at J, with 9 bases between the two ends. The CDR3 loop is CASSVSGANTEAFF. CDR3 DNA: TGTGCCAGCAGCGTTTCAGGGGCGAACACTGAAGCTTTCTTT.

This clone showed up just once. This chain uses TRBV27 with TRBJ2-7; 9 bases agree with TRBD1. V lost 2 bases to trimming and J lost 1 base; unmatched junction nucleotides: 3. Germline CDR1 is MNHEY and CDR2 is SMNVEV (reference sequence). This CDR3 is built from 15 residues. The CDR3 region has the DNA TGTGCCAGCAGTTTAACAGGGGGCTATTCCTACGAGCAGTACTTC. Translating it yields CASSLTGGYSYEQYF.

This clone was seen once. The V and J genes are TRBV2 and TRBJ2-7, with TRBD1 identical over 7 bases. This CDR3 region has 13 residues. From germline, CDR1 is SNHLY and CDR2 FYNNEI. V lost 6 bases, J lost 0 bases, and 2 bases stayed unmatched. The CDR3 spells CASRDRTSYEQYF. For the CDR3, the DNA is TGTGCCAGCAGGGACAGGACCTCCTACGAGCAGTACTTC. Together with reference TRBV2 and TRBJ2-7, the CDR3 gives the full variable domain: EPEVTQTPSHQVTQMGQEVILRCVPISNHLYFYWYRQILGQKVEFLVSFYNNEISEKSEIFDDQFSVERPDGSNFTLKIRSTKLEDSAMYFCASRDRTSYEQYFGPGTRLTVT.

This rearrangement joins TRBV6-5 to TRBJ1-2; TRBD1 matches 8 bases. The CDR3 is 13 residues long. V lost 7 bases to trimming and J lost 8 bases; unmatched junction nucleotides: 9. From germline, CDR1 is MNHEY and CDR2 SVGAGI. The CDR3 spells CASTSGGAEGYTF. CDR3 DNA: TGTGCCAGCACCTCAGGGGGCGCGGAAGGCTACACCTTC.

V gene TRBV7-8 combines with J gene TRBJ1-1, with D uncertain. With 1 base removed from V and 6 bases from J, the gap between germline ends came to 12 bases. Germline-derived CDR1 and CDR2 are SGHVS and FQNEAQ. CDR3 length: 14 residues. The CDR3 coding sequence is TGTGCCAGCAGCTTAGGTGGTTCGGGGTCTGAAGCTTTCTTT. Protein product: CASSLGGSGSEAFF.

V gene TRBV6-6 combines with J gene TRBJ1-5; the D gene is possibly TRBD1 (6 bases). Germline V lookup: CDR1 MNHNY, CDR2 SVGAGI (reference sequence). This CDR3 region has 15 residues. V shed 4 bases and J shed 0 bases, with 10 bases lying between them. CDR3 nucleotide sequence: TGTGCCAGCAGTTTTCAGGGGTATAGCAATCAGCCCCAGCATTTT. Protein: CASSFQGYSNQPQHF.

This sequence joins TRBV19 and TRBJ2-7; 9 bases line up with TRBD1. The CDR3 has 14 amino acids. V lost 6 bases to trimming and J lost 6 bases; unmatched junction nucleotides: 9. Germline values: CDR1 LNHDA, CDR2 SQIVND (reference sequence). CDR3 coding DNA: TGTGCCAGTAGGACGGGACAGGGTCTCGCCGAGCAGTACTTC. Translating gives CASRTGQGLAEQYF.

The CDR3 protein is CASSPYRTGAGGNTIYF. CDR3 DNA sequence: TGTGCCAGCAGCCCATACCGGACAGGGGCGGGTGGAAACACCATATATTTT. The chain uses TRBV4-2 and TRBJ1-3; 9 bases align to TRBD1. Per the germline V gene, CDR1 is LGHNA and CDR2 is YNFKEQ. Unmatched junction bases numbered 10, after V lost 4 bases and J lost 3 bases. The CDR3 length is 17 residues.

The chain couples TRBV28 to TRBJ2-7, with TRBD2 as a possible D gene (5 bases). Between the trimmed V and J ends, which lost 5 bases and 5 bases, there was a span of 16 bases. Per the germline V gene, CDR1 is MDHEN and CDR2 is SYDVKM. The CDR3 covers 14 residues. Here the CDR3 reads CASSLISGSHEQYF. The CDR3 DNA reads as TGTGCCAGCAGTCTCATCTCGGGGTCCCACGAGCAGTACTTC.

The V and J genes are TRBV7-9 and TRBJ2-7, with 7 positions matching TRBD1. V was pared by 5 bases and J by 2 bases, with 6 bases of the junction left unmatched. The CDR3 sequence is 14 residues long. Germline V gene lookup returns CDR1 SEHNR and CDR2 FQNEAQ (reference sequence). The CDR3 loop reads CASSMADRAYEQYF. CDR3 bases: TGTGCCAGCAGCATGGCAGACAGGGCCTACGAGCAGTACTTC.

The gene calls are TRBV4-1 and TRBJ1-3; TRBD1 aligns across 9 bases. The CDR3 totals 16 residues. Per germline, CDR1 MGHRA and CDR2 YSYEKL. V lost 2 bases and J lost 2; bases outside the gene matches: 4. CDR3 bases: TGCGCCAGCAGCCAAATTGACAGGGGGACTGGAAACACCATATATTTT. Its translation: CASSQIDRGTGNTIYF.

The chain is built from TRBV29-1 and TRBJ1-2; 11 bases agree with TRBD1. V gave up 3 bases and J gave up 6 bases; unmatched junction bases: 6. Germline CDR1 reads SQVTM; CDR2 reads ANQGSEA. The CDR3 contains 14 residues. CDR3 sequence: CSVEGTGGTDGYTF. CDR3 in DNA: TGCAGCGTTGAGGGGACAGGGGGGACTGATGGCTACACCTTC.